These 6 T cell receptor beta chains originate from one sample sequenced in a study of T cells in Graves' hyperthyroidism and ophthalmopathy (dated 2019 in TCRdb). The library was generated by multiplex PCR. The instrument was an Illumina HiSeq 2000. The TCR beta CDR3 regions were amplified from RNA transcripts. The TCR CDR3 was subjected to a first round of RT-PCR using the HTBI primer set and the Qiagen OneStep RT-PCR kit. Using fastp at Q25 and MiXCR, TCRdb reprocessed the public reads and kept productive beta chains. Rows are unified per CDR3 protein, each entry keeping the most common DNA and genes. The sample table records some 690,000 distinct CDR3 sequences; 15% to 20% of these occur just once. The top ten clonotypes cover 15% to 19% of the sample. Sequenced sample: blood. All receptors come from a man aged 45-65 years with Graves' hyperthyroidism.

This clonotype was seen once. A read error may account for a junction end that differs from germline. J is TRBJ2-1 and V is TRBV24-1; TRBD1 matches at 11 bases. The CDR3 loop spans 16 amino acids. Germline V gene sequence: CDR1 KGHDR, CDR2 SFDVKD. The CDR3 here is CATSDPGQGAYNKQFF. The CDR3, as DNA: TGTGCCACCAGTGACCCCGGACAGGGGGCTTACAATAAGCAGTTCTTC.

The chain employs TRBV2 and TRBJ2-5; D unclear. The ends were cut back, 6 bases at V and 2 bases at J, with 16 bases in the middle. CDR1 is SNHLY and CDR2 is FYNNEI in the germline V gene. The CDR3 has 15 amino acids. The CDR3 DNA reads TGTGCCAGCAGCCCTGCCCGAGTGGAGCAAGAGACCCAGTACTTC. This codes for CASSPARVEQETQYF.

This clonotype occurred many times. The chain employs TRBV20-1 and TRBJ2-1, with 10 bases matching TRBD2. CDR1 and CDR2 from the germline V gene are DFQATT and SNEGSKA (reference sequence). V lost 0 bases to trimming and J lost 8 bases; unmatched junction nucleotides: 13. The CDR3 covers 17 residues. The CDR3 nucleotides read TGCAGTGCTAGAGATTCCCGTGCGAGCGGGAGGGCCCATGAGCAGTTCTTC. Its translation: CSARDSRASGRAHEQFF.

This clonotype was seen many times. The CDR3 DNA sequence: TGTGCCAGCAGCGTAGCGAAGAACACTGAAGCTTTCTTT. Its protein product is CASSVAKNTEAFF. The V and J genes are TRBV9 and TRBJ1-1; D is unclear. The CDR3 length is 13 residues. Per germline, CDR1 SGDLS and CDR2 YYNGEE. V lost 0 bases and J 1 base, leaving 4 bases between the germline ends.

This clonotype showed up many times. This sequence joins TRBV27 and TRBJ1-4; the match to TRBD1 covers 7 bases. The CDR3 has 14 residues. Per the germline V gene, CDR1 is MNHEY and CDR2 is SMNVEV (reference sequence). V was clipped by 6 bases and J by 5 bases; unmatched bases: 6. The CDR3 region is CASRPGQSNEKLFF. As DNA, the CDR3 is TGTGCCAGCAGGCCGGGACAGTCGAATGAAAAACTGTTTTTT.

The J gene is TRBJ1-1, the V gene TRBV3-1; D might be TRBD1 (6 bases). This CDR3 comprises 17 residues. V was trimmed by 2 bases and J by 1 base, leaving 17 bases between them. Germline CDR1 LGHDT, CDR2 YNNKEL (reference sequence). CDR3 region: CASSQRWGPGPNTEAFF. The CDR3 DNA is TGTGCCAGCAGCCAAAGGTGGGGGCCAGGGCCGAACACTGAAGCTTTCTTT. Drawing the rest from reference TRBV3-1 and TRBJ1-1, the complete variable domain is DTAVSQTPKYLVTQMGNDKSIKCEQNLGHDTMYWYKQDSKKFLKIMFSYNNKELIINETVPNRFSPKSPDKAHLNLHINSLELGDSAVYFCASSQRWGPGPNTEAFFGQGTRLTVV.